What follows are 23 T cell receptor beta chains derived from one specimen sequenced in a study of shared clonotypes between healthy human individuals. Assay: immunoSEQ multiplex PCR; the TCRdb copy retains only in-frame clones and omits some. The sample has about 1.1 million clones; around 78% are singletons. Sequenced sample: memory CD4+ T cells from PBMCs. Described subset: CD45RA-negative fraction. These receptors were obtained from a man between 18 and 29 years old in good health. Some clones in this sample may be carry-over from other donors' samples.

The gene calls are TRBV11-2 and TRBJ2-7; TRBD2 aligns across 7 bases. The ends lost 1 base at V and 2 bases at J; junction bases unmatched: 8. The CDR3 totals 16 residues. Germline V gene sequence: CDR1 SGHAT, CDR2 FQNNGV. CDR3 nucleotide sequence: TGTGCCAGCAGCTTAGGATCGGCTAGCGGAACCTACGAGCAGTACTTC. As protein: CASSLGSASGTYEQYF.

The chain combines TRBV6-5 with TRBJ1-1; D is uncertain. V gave up 7 bases and J gave up 6 bases, with 12 bases separating them. Germline loops: CDR1 MNHEY, CDR2 SVGAGI. The CDR3 runs 12 residues. In DNA form, the CDR3 reads TGTGCCAGCACCGCGGGGTACGCTGAAGCTTTCTTT. Protein sequence: CASTAGYAEAFF.

The rearrangement links TRBV29-1 to TRBJ1-2; perhaps TRBD1 as D (5 bases). The germline V gene encodes CDR1 SQVTM and CDR2 ANQGSEA. V shed 2 bases and J shed 1 base, with 11 bases lying between them. The CDR3 covers 14 residues. CDR3 residues: CSVERWQGNYGYTF. Written as DNA, the CDR3 is TGCAGCGTTGAACGGTGGCAGGGTAACTATGGCTACACCTTC.

This chain links TRBV10-3 with TRBJ2-7, with D unresolved. V lost 0 bases to trimming and J lost 0 bases, with 12 bases between them. The CDR3 runs to 16 residues. Germline V gene lookup returns CDR1 ENHRY and CDR2 SYGVKD. CDR3 amino acids: CAISESRLKSSYEQYF. The CDR3, as DNA: TGTGCCATCAGTGAGTCGAGGCTTAAGAGCTCCTACGAGCAGTACTTC.

The chain uses TRBV29-1 and TRBJ1-1, with D possibly matching TRBD1 (5 bases). Trimming took 7 bases from V and 0 from J, leaving 12 bases between them. Germline V gene sequence: CDR1 SQVTM, CDR2 ANQGSEA. This CDR3 is 13 amino acids long. CDR3 loop: CSGEGSMNTEAFF. In DNA form, the CDR3 reads TGCAGCGGTGAGGGGTCCATGAACACTGAAGCTTTCTTT.

The chain employs TRBV27 and TRBJ2-7; D could derive from TRBD1 or TRBD2 (6 bases each). This CDR3 region has 16 residues. The germline gives CDR1 MNHEY, CDR2 SMNVEV (reference sequence). V gave up 5 bases and J gave up 8 bases, with 25 bases separating them. CDR3 region: CASSIHRGQGPTKQYF. CDR3 sequence (DNA): TGTGCCAGCAGTATTCACCGGGGGCAGGGGCCTACGAAGCAGTACTTC.

V and J are TRBV7-2 and TRBJ1-1, with 8 bases lining up with TRBD1. This CDR3 is built from 14 residues. CDR1 and CDR2 from the germline V gene are SGHTA and FQGNSA. With V trimmed by 5 bases and J by 10 bases, 12 bases remained unmatched. CDR3 sequence reads: CASSRDRTYGSAFF. Here the CDR3 DNA reads TGTGCCAGCAGCCGGGACAGGACGTATGGGTCAGCTTTCTTT.

CDR3 sequence: CASSPGGSGSYPFF. The CDR3 DNA reads as TGTGCCAGCAGCCCCGGGGGGAGCGGGAGTTATCCGTTCTTC. The chain employs TRBV4-2 and TRBJ2-1; 8 positions agree with TRBD2. Germline V lookup: CDR1 LGHNA, CDR2 YNFKEQ. Trimming removed 4 bases from V and 15 bases from J; junction bases left unmatched: 14. The CDR3 loop spans 14 amino acids.

This clone was found once. The chain has TRBV7-8 and TRBJ2-5; 7 nucleotides match TRBD1. Germline trimming cut 5 bases from V and 0 bases from J; bases unmatched to any gene: 9. CDR3 length: 16 residues. In germline, CDR1 is SGHVS, CDR2 FQNEAQ. The CDR3 DNA sequence: TGTGCCAGCAGCCGTGGGGACAGATTGTACCAAGAGACCCAGTACTTC. This sequence encodes CASSRGDRLYQETQYF.

This clone showed up just a few times. The chain couples TRBV14 to TRBJ2-3, with no clear D. CDR1 is SGHDN and CDR2 is FVKESK in the germline V gene. CDR3 length: 16 residues. Trimming removed 0 bases at V and 0 bases at J, with 10 bases between. CDR3: CASSQDIEASTDTQYF. The CDR3 region has the DNA TGTGCCAGCAGCCAAGATATTGAGGCTAGCACAGATACGCAGTATTTT. The whole variable domain, filled in from reference TRBV14 and TRBJ2-3, reads EAGVTQFPSHSVIEKGQTVTLRCDPISGHDNLYWYRRVMGKEIKFLLHFVKESKQDESGMPNNRFLAERTGGTYSTLKVQPAELEDSGVYFCASSQDIEASTDTQYFGPGTRLTVL.

V is TRBV4-2 and J is TRBJ1-1; D is perhaps TRBD1 (5 bases). V was pared by 4 bases and J by 4 bases, with 13 bases between. The CDR3 is made up of 14 amino acids. CDR1 and CDR2 (germline): LGHNA, YNFKEQ. In DNA form, the CDR3 reads TGTGCCAGCAGCCCACGACAGCGGGGCACTGAAGCTTTCTTT. This gives the protein CASSPRQRGTEAFF.

The V and J genes are TRBV19 and TRBJ2-1; 9 bases are a match to TRBD2. There are 18 residues in the CDR3. Germline loops: CDR1 LNHDA, CDR2 SQIVND (reference sequence). J was trimmed by 7 bases and V by 3 bases; bases with no gene match: 16. This CDR3 is CASSMLAGGPERRNEQFF. The DNA for the CDR3 is TGTGCCAGTAGTATGTTGGCGGGAGGGCCCGAGAGGAGGAATGAGCAGTTCTTC.

The chain has TRBV9 and TRBJ2-2, with D possibly TRBD1 on 5 matching bases. The CDR3 contains 12 residues. The V end lost 4 bases, the J end lost 7 bases, and 8 bases lay between the germline ends. Germline V gene lookup returns CDR1 SGDLS and CDR2 YYNGEE. The CDR3 protein is CASSPQGGELFF. The CDR3 nucleotides read TGTGCCAGCAGCCCCCAGGGCGGGGAGCTGTTTTTT. The full variable domain, its missing parts supplied by reference TRBV9 and TRBJ2-2, is DSGVTQTPKHLITATGQRVTLRCSPRSGDLSVYWYQQSLDQGLQFLIQYYNGEERAKGNILERFSAQQFPDLHSELNLSSLELGDSALYFCASSPQGGELFFGEGSRLTVL.

The chain combines TRBV4-1 with TRBJ2-2, with TRBD2 matching 14 bases. There are 16 residues in the CDR3. Germline assignment: CDR1 MGHRA and CDR2 YSYEKL. J lost 6 bases, V lost 1 base, and 1 base had no gene match. CDR3 in amino acids: CASSQGLAGGSGELFF. Written as DNA, the CDR3 is TGCGCCAGCAGCCAAGGACTAGCGGGAGGGTCCGGGGAGCTGTTTTTT.

The count of this clone is one. The rearrangement uses TRBV4-1 and TRBJ2-3, with 9 bases matching TRBD2. With V trimmed by 4 bases and J by 0 bases, 8 bases remained unmatched. The germline V gene encodes CDR1 MGHRA and CDR2 YSYEKL. The CDR3 contains 17 residues. Written as DNA, the CDR3 is TGCGCCAGCAGCCCCCCAGCGGGAGGCCCTAGCACAGATACGCAGTATTTT. Its translation: CASSPPAGGPSTDTQYF.

The chain carries TRBV11-3 and TRBJ2-2; D might be TRBD2 (6 bases). Germline values: CDR1 SGHNT, CDR2 YENEEA. The CDR3 length is 16 residues. V shed 5 bases and J shed 1 base, with 14 bases lying between them. The CDR3 DNA reads TGTGCCAGCAGCCACAGCCCGGGAGTGAACACCGGGGAGCTGTTTTTT. Translating gives CASSHSPGVNTGELFF.

This clone appeared once. CDR3 DNA sequence: TGTGCCATCAGTGCCTCGGAGGGGGGTACGCAGTATTTT. Translating gives CAISASEGGTQYF. The rearrangement links TRBV10-3 to TRBJ2-3; D possibly matches TRBD1 or TRBD2 (6 bases each). Trimming shortened V by 4 bases and J by 8 bases, and 13 bases separated the two germline ends. The V gene's germline CDR1 is ENHRY and CDR2 SYGVKD. CDR3 size: 13 residues.

The chain couples TRBV11-2 to TRBJ2-7, with 7 positions matching TRBD2. Germline V gene data show CDR1 as SGHAT and CDR2 as FQNNGV. Germline trimming cut 1 base from V and 3 bases from J; bases unmatched to any gene: 9. This CDR3 spans 16 amino acids. As DNA, the CDR3 is TGTGCCAGCAGCTTAGGGGTAGGCGGGAGTTACTACGAGCAGTACTTC. Translated: CASSLGVGGSYYEQYF.

The sample holds one count of this clone. V gene TRBV28 combines with J gene TRBJ2-1; D not certain. Germline CDR1 MDHEN, CDR2 SYDVKM. This CDR3 contains 12 residues. V was pared by 2 bases and J by 9 bases, with 8 bases between. The CDR3: CASSLRYGEQFF. The CDR3 DNA sequence: TGTGCCAGCAGTTTAAGGTACGGTGAGCAGTTCTTC.

The CDR3 DNA follows: TGTGCCTGGAGTAAGGAGGGGCGGCCCGTCGGGGCCCAGTACTTC. This codes for CAWSKEGRPVGAQYF. V is TRBV30 and J is TRBJ2-5, with TRBD2 as a possible D gene (6 bases). Trimming shortened V by 2 bases and J by 9 bases, and 22 bases separated the two germline ends. Germline V lookup: CDR1 GTSNPN, CDR2 SVGIG (reference sequence). CDR3 length: 15 residues.

The rearrangement uses TRBV5-6 and TRBJ2-7; TRBD2 might be the D (6 bases). Germline loops: CDR1 SGHDT, CDR2 YYEEEE. With 4 bases removed from V and 9 bases from J, the gap between germline ends came to 20 bases. The length of the CDR3 is 14 residues. CDR3 DNA: TGTGCCAGCAGCCCCCTGGGGCCGCGGGGACCGCAGTACTTC. It is translated as CASSPLGPRGPQYF.

Notes on this clone: The identical CDR3 is also encoded by other nucleotide sequences in the sample. The CDR3 region is CASSRGQGRNTEAFF. CDR3 DNA: TGTGCCAGTAGTAGGGGACAGGGCCGGAACACTGAAGCTTTCTTT. The rearrangement uses TRBV19 and TRBJ1-1; 9 bases align to TRBD1. The germline gives CDR1 LNHDA, CDR2 SQIVND (reference sequence). Losses at the gene ends were 4 bases for V and 1 base for J; bases not matched to a gene: 4. The length of the CDR3 is 15 residues.

This chain uses TRBV5-1 with TRBJ2-3; possibly TRBD1 for D (6 bases). The CDR3 consists of 15 residues. Germline-derived CDR1 and CDR2 are SGHRS and YFSETQ. Trimming pared 0 bases from V and 6 bases from J, leaving 14 bases between. This chain's CDR3 is CASSLVTAGDDTQYF. CDR3 nucleotides: TGCGCCAGCAGCTTGGTTACGGCAGGGGATGATACGCAGTATTTT.